This T cell receptor beta chain was sequenced for a study of T cells in Graves' hyperthyroidism and ophthalmopathy. There were TCR beta CDR3 regions amplified from RNA transcripts. An initial round of RT-PCR targeting the TCR CDR3 relied on the HTBI primer set. TCRdb fed the multiplex PCR reads into MiXCR, producing one record per CDR3 protein. Of 380,000 or so distinct CDR3 sequences in the sample, approximately 13% were seen once. This clonotype showed up many times. Disease duration under 2 months; hyperthyroidism patients were aged 18 to 65. The blood was taken when hyperthyroidism was first diagnosed, before any ophthalmopathy symptoms showed up. The sequenced material came from blood. This TCR was sampled from a man aged 25 to 40 with Graves' hyperthyroidism that later progressed to Graves' ophthalmopathy.

The CDR3: CSARLRGNTEAFF. CDR3 nucleotide sequence: TGCAGTGCTAGGCTGAGAGGGAACACTGAAGCTTTCTTT. This rearrangement joins TRBV20-1 to TRBJ1-1; no definite D call. The V gene lost 3 bases and the J gene lost 1 base, with 9 bases spanning the gap. This CDR3 is 13 amino acids long. CDR1 and CDR2 from the germline V gene are DFQATT and SNEGSKA (reference sequence).